Listed below are T cell receptor beta chains from one sample, sequenced in a study of T cell repertoires in cytomegalovirus infection. One entry per CDR3 protein results from TCRdb running MiXCR on the reads. The sample comprises about 60,000 distinct CDR3 sequences, roughly 34% of which are singletons, and 65% to 80% rests with the top ten. For these receptors, no antigen is known. Sequencing was performed on PBMCs, sequenced either directly or after in vitro stimulation (not recorded which). The source of these receptors is a human donor in good health (CMV status not recorded). Some clones in this sample may be carry-over from other donors' samples. The CDR3 runs from the conserved cysteine through the conserved F or W. A D gene is named only where the DNA matches it firmly. Clone size is not always given. Where it is, it says once, few, many or a class for expanded clones.

cdr3_nt cdr3_aa clone_size cdr3_length j_call d_call v_call
TGTGCCAGCTCCCAGCGCGATAGTCCCTACGAGCAGTACTTC CASSQRDSPYEQYF many 14 TRBJ2-7 - TRBV7-9
TGCAGTTCCCCGGGACTCGGGCCCTACGAGCAGTACTTC CSSPGLGPYEQYF few 13 TRBJ2-7 - TRBV20-1
TGTGCCAGCAGCTACCCTGATAGAGCAGATACGCAGTATTTT CASSYPDRADTQYF - 14 TRBJ2-3 - TRBV7-2
TGTGCCAGCTCACCGGGACAGGGGGCCACTGGAAACACCATATATTTT CASSPGQGATGNTIYF - 16 TRBJ1-3 TRBD1 TRBV18
TGTGCCAGCAGTTCTATGTGGGGAACCGAAGAGACCCAGTACTTC CASSSMWGTEETQYF - 15 TRBJ2-5 - TRBV11-2
TGTGCCAGCAGCTTAGCGGGGGGGCTTATCCCCGGGGAGCTGTTTTTT CASSLAGGLIPGELFF - 16 TRBJ2-2 - TRBV7-6
TGTGCCAGCAGCCGGACAGGGTCCTCGACTAGCACAGATACGCAGTATTTT CASSRTGSSTSTDTQYF - 17 TRBJ2-3 TRBD1 TRBV5-6
TGTGCCAGCAGCTTAGTTACTAGCGGGGGGGCGGATGAGCAGTTCTTC CASSLVTSGGADEQFF - 16 TRBJ2-1 TRBD2 TRBV11-3
TGTGCCAGCAGTGTTGGGCTAGCGAGGGAGCAGTACTTC CASSVGLAREQYF few 13 TRBJ2-7 - TRBV2
TGCGCCAGCAGCCAAGGTCCACGCGGAAACTATGGCTACACCTTC CASSQGPRGNYGYTF - 15 TRBJ1-2 - TRBV4-1
TGTGCCAGCAGCACGACAGGCTTAAACACTGAAGCTTTCTTT CASSTTGLNTEAFF - 14 TRBJ1-1 - TRBV5-6
TGTGCCAGCAGCGTAACAGGGTTACAAGAGACCCAGTACTTC CASSVTGLQETQYF many 14 TRBJ2-5 - TRBV6-5
TGTGCCAGCAGTCTAGCGACAGGGTACTATGGCTACACCTTC CASSLATGYYGYTF many 14 TRBJ1-2 TRBD1 TRBV12-3/TRBV12-4
TGTGCCATCAGTGAGAAGGGGGGTATACACAATGAGCAGTTCTTC CAISEKGGIHNEQFF - 15 TRBJ2-1 - TRBV10-3
TGTGCCAGCAGTTACACCCGGGACCGAATCATGTACTTC CASSYTRDRIMYF - 13 TRBJ2-5 - TRBV6-8
TGTGCCAGCAGCTTAGTTGGAGAAGAGACCCAGTACTTC CASSLVGEETQYF few 13 TRBJ2-5 - TRBV7-7
TGTGCCAGCAGCCCCCGCACAGGGGATGGCTACACCTTC CASSPRTGDGYTF few 13 TRBJ1-2 TRBD1 TRBV6-2/TRBV6-3
TGTGCCAGCAACGGGCTCCAAGAGACCCAGTACTTC CASNGLQETQYF - 12 TRBJ2-5 - TRBV6-1
TGTGCCAGTAGTGTTGGGACTAGCACAGATACGCAGTATTTT CASSVGTSTDTQYF - 14 TRBJ2-3 - TRBV19
TGTGCCAGCAGCCCGAGCGGGAGGTACAATGAGCAGTTCTTC CASSPSGRYNEQFF - 14 TRBJ2-1 TRBD2 TRBV5-6
TGTGCCAGCAGTGTGGACGGAAAGAACACCGGGGAGCTGTTTTTT CASSVDGKNTGELFF - 15 TRBJ2-2 - TRBV2
TGTGCCAGCAGTTTCGGGACAGGCACAGAGCCCCAGCATTTT CASSFGTGTEPQHF - 14 TRBJ1-5 TRBD1 TRBV28
TGTGCCAGCAGCCCGGGACTAGAAGAGACCCAGTACTTC CASSPGLEETQYF few 13 TRBJ2-5 TRBD2 TRBV7-6
TGTGCCAGCAGCACTGGGACAGCTCGTACATATGGCTACACCTTC CASSTGTARTYGYTF - 15 TRBJ1-2 TRBD1 TRBV11-2
TGTGCCAGCAGCTTAGTGGACAGGGCCCTCTCCTACGAGCAGTACTTC CASSLVDRALSYEQYF - 16 TRBJ2-7 TRBD1 TRBV11-2
TGTGCCACCAGCAGAGACCTATCCTTCGACAGCGCCTATAATCAGCCCCAGCATTTT CATSRDLSFDSAYNQPQHF - 19 TRBJ1-5 - TRBV15
TGCAGTGCTAGGTCGACAGGGGGGACCCAGTACTTC CSARSTGGTQYF - 12 TRBJ2-5 TRBD1 TRBV20-1
TGTGCCAGCAGTTACACGTCCTACAATGAGCAGTTCTTC CASSYTSYNEQFF - 13 TRBJ2-1 - TRBV28
TGTGCCAGCAGTGATACCGGCATGGCCCAGCCCCAGCATTTT CASSDTGMAQPQHF - 14 TRBJ1-5 - TRBV2
TGCAAACCGCCGTGCTGGAACACTGAAGCTTTCTTT CKPPCWNTEAFF - 12 TRBJ1-1 - TRBV12-3/TRBV12-4
TGTGCCAGCAGGCACTCAGATACGCAGTATTTT CASRHSDTQYF - 11 TRBJ2-3 - TRBV28
TGTGCCAGCAGCTTCCTACCCGACCCAGAGCAGTACTTC CASSFLPDPEQYF few 13 TRBJ2-7 - TRBV7-9
TGTGCCAGCAGTTACGACAGGGGGAACACTGAAGCTTTCTTT CASSYDRGNTEAFF few 14 TRBJ1-1 TRBD1 TRBV6-5
TGTGCCAGTAGTAGAAGGCAGTCCTACGAGCAGTACTTC CASSRRQSYEQYF - 13 TRBJ2-7 - TRBV19
TGTGCCAGCAGCATGTTTGGGCAGCCCCAGCATTTT CASSMFGQPQHF few 12 TRBJ1-5 - TRBV5-4
TGTGCCAGCAGCTCCCTATACAATGAGCAGTTCTTC CASSSLYNEQFF few 12 TRBJ2-1 - TRBV28
TGCAGTGCTAGAGATCCCAGTCCTAGCGGGGCCAAAAACATTCAGTACTTC CSARDPSPSGAKNIQYF few 17 TRBJ2-4 TRBD2 TRBV20-1